A selection of T cell receptor beta chains follows, all from one sample in a study of OX40 agonist ivuxolimab in advanced cancers. Sequencing was performed with immunoSEQ multiplex PCR; in TCRdb, only in-frame clones are kept and a portion is missing. The profile shows roughly 71,000 clones, 77% of them singletons. The input for sequencing was CD4+ or CD8+ T cells sorted from blood, taken in a trial of the OX40 agonist ivuxolimab. These receptor sequences come from an adult with an advanced solid tumor such as melanoma, head and neck, liver or kidney cancer. Both conserved end residues are part of each CDR3. A D gene is named only where the DNA matches it firmly. For some rows the clone size is stated as once, few or many, or as a class when expanded; others skip it.

TRBV2	TRBJ1-1	NA	TRBD1	TGTGCCAGCAGGTCCGGGACAGGTAACACTGAAGCTTTCTTT	CASRSGTGNTEAFF
TRBV5-4	TRBJ2-3	NA	TRBD2	TGTGCCAGCAGCTTTCGGACTAGCGGGGAGGATACGCAGTATTTT	CASSFRTSGEDTQYF
TRBV9	TRBJ2-1	NA	NA	TGTGCCAGCAGCGTAGTCCCCGACAACTACAATGAGCAGTTCTTC	CASSVVPDNYNEQFF
TRBV30	TRBJ2-7	once	NA	TGTGCCTGGACCCGGACACCTTACGAGCAGTACTTC	CAWTRTPYEQYF
TRBV18	TRBJ2-3	NA	NA	TGTGCCAGCTCACCAGGCATAGAATTCTCAGATACGCAGTATTTT	CASSPGIEFSDTQYF
TRBV19	TRBJ2-3	NA	TRBD2	TGTGCCAGTAGTATTCTTGCGGGGGAGGGAGATACGCAGTATTTT	CASSILAGEGDTQYF
TRBV30	TRBJ2-7	NA	NA	TGTGCCTCGGTCGCGGCCTACGAGCAGTACTTC	CASVAAYEQYF
TRBV6-1	TRBJ1-2	NA	NA	TGTGCCAGCAGTGAATCGGGGTCTAACTATGGCTACACCTTC	CASSESGSNYGYTF
TRBV20-1	TRBJ2-1	NA	NA	TGCAGTGCTAGAGAAAACAATGAGCAGTTCTTC	CSARENNEQFF
TRBV28	TRBJ2-5	few	TRBD2	TGTGCCAGCAGTTCTAGCGGGAGGGCCCCTGAAGAGACCCAGTACTTC	CASSSSGRAPEETQYF
TRBV2	TRBJ2-7	NA	TRBD2	TGTGCCAGCAGACCCCGACTGGGGACTAGCAGCTCCTACGAGCAGTACTTC	CASRPRLGTSSSYEQYF
TRBV7-3	TRBJ1-3	NA	NA	TGTGCCAGCAGCCCCGGGGACTCTGGAAACACCATATATTTT	CASSPGDSGNTIYF
TRBV28	TRBJ1-1	NA	NA	TGTGCCAGCACCGAGGAGCCTGGGACTGAAGCTTTCTTT	CASTEEPGTEAFF
TRBV2	TRBJ1-5	medium-sized	TRBD1	TGTGCCAGCAGTAAAGACAGGGATAATCAGCCCCAGCATTTT	CASSKDRDNQPQHF
TRBV5-1	TRBJ2-7	NA	NA	TGCGCCAGCGCATCCCCAGCCGACACCTACGAGCAGTACTTC	CASASPADTYEQYF
TRBV4-2	TRBJ2-5	NA	NA	TGTGCCAGCAGCCAAGGGCGCGGTGGAGGGGACCAAGAGACCCAGTACTTC	CASSQGRGGGDQETQYF
TRBV2	TRBJ1-4	NA	NA	TGTGCCAGCAGTGAAAATGGGGGGGGGAATGAAAAACTGTTTTTT	CASSENGGGNEKLFF
TRBV6-6	TRBJ2-4	NA	NA	TGTGCCAGCAGTTACGGACAGTTCATTCAGTACTTC	CASSYGQFIQYF
TRBV7-9	TRBJ2-1	NA	NA	TGTGCCAGCAGCCCGAGAGGGTATAGCGATGAGCAGTTCTTC	CASSPRGYSDEQFF
TRBV5-1	TRBJ1-1	NA	NA	TGCGCCAGCAGCTTAGGACCCCCACCTGACACTGAAGCTTTCTTT	CASSLGPPPDTEAFF
TRBV4-1	TRBJ2-5	NA	TRBD2	TGCGCCAGCAGCCAAGATCGGGGACTAGAACAAGAGACCCAGTACTTC	CASSQDRGLEQETQYF
TRBV5-1	TRBJ2-5	NA	NA	TGCGCCAGCAGCTTGGTGGCCAGGGGGGGAGAGACCCAGTACTTC	CASSLVARGGETQYF
TRBV27	TRBJ2-2	once	TRBD1	TGTGCCAGCAGTAAAACGACAGGGGGTCTGTTTTTT	CASSKTTGGLFF
TRBV7-9	TRBJ1-2	NA	TRBD1	TGTGCCAGCAGCTTTGGACAGGGCGACTATGGCTACACCTTC	CASSFGQGDYGYTF
TRBV10-3	TRBJ2-2	NA	NA	TGTGCCATCAGTGAGGGCACCGGGGAGCTGTTTTTT	CAISEGTGELFF
TRBV27	TRBJ2-4	once	NA	TGTGCCAGCAGTTTAAGAGTCACAGTAGCCAAAAACATTCAGTACTTC	CASSLRVTVAKNIQYF
TRBV4-2	TRBJ2-7	NA	TRBD2	TGTGCCAGCAGCGCCGGGACTAGCGGGGCTCGATCCTACGAGCAGTACTTC	CASSAGTSGARSYEQYF
TRBV6-6	TRBJ2-2	few	NA	TGTGCCAGCAGATTAGGACAGAACACCGGGGAGCTGTTTTTT	CASRLGQNTGELFF
TRBV7-6	TRBJ1-1	NA	TRBD1	TGTGCCAGCAGCTTAAATCTACAGGGGGCCGGCACTGAAGCTTTCTTT	CASSLNLQGAGTEAFF
TRBV19	TRBJ1-2	NA	NA	TGTGCCAGTAGTATGGGAGGGGTACGCGACTATGGCTACACCTTC	CASSMGGVRDYGYTF
TRBV2	TRBJ1-2	NA	NA	TGTGCCAGCAGTGACTGGGGAACTAACTATGGCTACACCTTC	CASSDWGTNYGYTF
TRBV19	TRBJ2-1	NA	NA	TGTGCCAGTAGTAATAGCGTCCCCTACAATGAGCAGTTCTTC	CASSNSVPYNEQFF
TRBV6-1	TRBJ1-4	NA	NA	TGTGCCAGCAGTGAGACGGGAGTAAATGAAAAACTGTTTTTT	CASSETGVNEKLFF
TRBV7-9	TRBJ2-3	NA	TRBD2	TGTGCCAGCAGCTTACTAGCGGGGAACTCAGATACGCAGTATTTT	CASSLLAGNSDTQYF
TRBV7-7	TRBJ2-5	NA	TRBD1	TGTGCTAGCAGCTTATTAGCCCAGGGGGCTACGGAGACCCAGTACTTC	CASSLLAQGATETQYF
TRBV19	TRBJ2-2	NA	NA	TGTGCCAGTAGTATAGTACGGCGGCCGAACACCGGGGAGCTGTTTTTT	CASSIVRRPNTGELFF
TRBV18	TRBJ1-2	NA	NA	TGTGCCAGCTCACCAGGGAACTATGGCTACACCTTC	CASSPGNYGYTF
TRBV4-2	TRBJ2-3	NA	NA	TGTGCCAGCAGCCAAGATTTTTTCCGGACAGAGGGGGTTTTGGATACGCAGTATTTT	CASSQDFFRTEGVLDTQYF
TRBV11-3	TRBJ2-3	NA	NA	TGTGCCAGCAGCTTCGCCAGGGGAACAGATACGCAGTATTTT	CASSFARGTDTQYF
TRBV2	TRBJ1-2	once	TRBD1	TGTGCCAGCAGTAGGACAGGGGGAATGGGCTACACCTTC	CASSRTGGMGYTF
TRBV30	TRBJ2-7	NA	TRBD2	TGTGCCTGGAATTACTGGACTAGCGGGGGAACCTACGAGCAGTACTTC	CAWNYWTSGGTYEQYF
TRBV19	TRBJ1-2	NA	NA	TGTGCCAGTAGTATTACGGGAGGAGGCTACACCTTC	CASSITGGGYTF
TRBV7-9	TRBJ2-3	NA	TRBD2	TGTGCCAGCAGCTTAGCGGGGACTAGCGGTACAGATACGCAGTATTTT	CASSLAGTSGTDTQYF
TRBV6-1	TRBJ2-5	NA	NA	TGTGCCAGCAGTGTATCCTCATCGTGGGGTTCAGCAGAAGAGACCCAGTACTTC	CASSVSSSWGSAEETQYF
TRBV19	TRBJ2-2	NA	NA	TGTGCCAGTAGTATGGGGGGCCCCACCGGGGAGCTGTTTTTT	CASSMGGPTGELFF
TRBV30	TRBJ1-4	NA	TRBD1	TGTGCCTGGAGCGGGGACAGGGTGGCTGAAAAACTGTTTTTT	CAWSGDRVAEKLFF
TRBV6-1	TRBJ2-1	NA	NA	TGTGCCAGCAGAAACACACGGGATGAGCAGTTCTTC	CASRNTRDEQFF
TRBV11-3	TRBJ2-5	NA	TRBD2	TGTGCCAGCAGCTTGGGGGCTAGCGGGGACCAAGAGACCCAGTACTTC	CASSLGASGDQETQYF
TRBV2	TRBJ1-2	NA	NA	TGTGCCAGCAGTCCAGGGAGGGTTAACTATGGCTACACCTTC	CASSPGRVNYGYTF
TRBV15	TRBJ2-1	NA	NA	TGTGCCACCAGCAGAGATACGAACTACAATGAGCAGTTCTTC	CATSRDTNYNEQFF